This TCR beta chain was observed in a study of CD8 T cells in Susac syndrome. Random hexamers were used to reverse transcribe an amount of roughly 0.5 to 1 ug RNA. Amplification of TCR beta CDR3 used immunoSEQ multiplex PCR across 54 Vbeta and 13 Jbeta. TCRdb fed the immunoSEQ multiplex PCR reads into MiXCR, producing one record per CDR3 protein. The data show approximately 110,000 distinct CDR3 sequences, about 96% seen once. CDR1 and CDR2 from the germline V gene are MDHEN and SYDVKM. Trimming removed 5 bases from V and 3 bases from J; junction bases left unmatched: 6. CDR3 length: 15 residues. This clonotype originated in a human donor in good health. The specimen was CD4+ T cells from PBMCs. The chain combines TRBV28 with TRBJ2-7, with 11 bases aligning to TRBD1. In DNA form, the CDR3 reads TGTGCCAGCAGTCCCCCCGGGACAGGGGGCTACGAGCAGTACTTC. As protein: CASSPPGTGGYEQYF.